These 29 T cell receptor beta chains originate from one sample sequenced in a study of vaccination effects on CD4 cells after COVID-19. The culture ran for 9 to 11 days, and then CD4+ T cells were isolated. These receptors have no known antigen. Sequencing used immunoSEQ multiplex PCR; TCRdb keeps in-frame clones, though not all of them. The data hold 45,000 or so clones, with around 74% observed a single time. Specimen: CD4+ T cells from PBMCs cultured without peptide, collected before COVID-19 vaccination. The origin of the receptors is a human donor who had a prior SARS-CoV-2 infection.

The chain links TRBV3-1 (or the pseudogene TRBV3-2) to TRBJ1-1; D call uncertain. Germline V CDR1 and CDR2: LGHDT, YNNKEL (reference sequence). With 2 bases removed from V and 6 bases from J, the gap between germline ends came to 10 bases. The CDR3 runs 13 residues. The CDR3 DNA follows: TGTGCCAGCAGCCAACCCGGAGGCGCTGAAGCTTTCTTT. Its translation: CASSQPGGAEAFF.

The chain combines TRBV6-2 or TRBV6-3 with TRBJ2-1; TRBD2 agrees at 11 bases. With 4 bases clipped from V and 6 bases from J, the junction kept 5 bases outside the gene matches. The CDR3 is made up of 15 amino acids. Germline lookup yields CDR1 MNHEY and CDR2 SVGEGT. CDR3 protein: CASSSLAGGANEQFF. CDR3 DNA sequence: TGTGCCAGCAGTTCCCTAGCGGGAGGAGCCAATGAGCAGTTCTTC.

J is TRBJ2-1 and V is TRBV18; TRBD1 might be the D (6 bases). The V and J ends lost 3 bases and 8 bases respectively, with 17 bases between them. This CDR3 contains 15 residues. The V gene's germline CDR1 is KGHSH and CDR2 LQKENI. The CDR3 protein is CASSPSQGFGDEQFF. Written as DNA, the CDR3 is TGTGCCAGCTCACCGAGTCAGGGGTTTGGAGATGAGCAGTTCTTC.

The rearrangement links TRBV5-1 to TRBJ2-1, with D hard to call. The V end was cut by 5 bases, the J end by 2 bases, with 17 bases between. The CDR3 is 16 amino acids. The germline V gene encodes CDR1 SGHRS and CDR2 YFSETQ. As DNA, the CDR3 is TGCGCCAGCAGTTGGAGCCCAGGAGAGACCTACAATGAGCAGTTCTTC. This gives the protein CASSWSPGETYNEQFF.

V is TRBV4-3 and J is TRBJ2-7, with 12 bases that match TRBD2. CDR1 LGHNA and CDR2 YSLEER come from the germline V gene. The CDR3 sequence is 16 residues long. V shed 4 bases, J shed 4 bases, and the junction held 8 bases outside the gene matches. CDR3 in amino acids: CASSLGTSGPSYEQYF. The CDR3 bases are TGCGCCAGCAGCCTCGGGACTAGCGGGCCCTCGTACGAGCAGTACTTC.

This clone was seen only a few times. The chain couples TRBV5-1 to TRBJ2-2; D not certain. Trimming stripped 1 base from V and 8 bases from J, with 12 bases between. The V gene's germline CDR1 is SGHRS and CDR2 YFSETQ. The CDR3 extends over 14 amino acids. The CDR3 sequence: CASSLMGQEGELFF. The DNA for the CDR3 is TGCGCCAGCAGCTTGATGGGCCAAGAAGGGGAGCTGTTTTTT.

The V call is TRBV4-2, the J call TRBJ2-5; TRBD1 or TRBD2 may be the D gene (5 bases each). This CDR3 spans 15 amino acids. Between the trimmed V and J ends, which lost 1 base and 5 bases, there was a span of 14 bases. Germline V gene data show CDR1 as LGHNA and CDR2 as YNFKEQ. The CDR3 sequence is CASSQVGPGLETQYF. CDR3 DNA: TGTGCCAGCAGCCAAGTGGGACCCGGACTGGAGACCCAGTACTTC.

The V call is TRBV5-4, the J call TRBJ2-3; 8 bases match TRBD2. CDR3 size: 13 residues. The junction had 2 bases not matched to a gene; V was cut back by 4 bases and J by 4 bases. In germline, CDR1 is SGHNT, CDR2 YYREEE (reference sequence). The CDR3 nucleotides read TGTGCCAGCAGCCCGGGGGGGCCAGATACGCAGTATTTT. Translated: CASSPGGPDTQYF. Together with reference TRBV5-4 and TRBJ2-3, the CDR3 gives the full variable domain: ETGVTQSPTHLIKTRGQQVTLRCSSQSGHNTVSWYQQALGQGPQFIFQYYREEENGRGNFPPRFSGLQFPNYSSELNVNALELDDSALYLCASSPGGPDTQYFGPGTRLTVL.

This clone is a singleton in its sample. The chain is built from TRBV12-5 and TRBJ1-2; D is unclear. Germline V gene lookup returns CDR1 LGHNT and CDR2 FRNRAP. Trimming cost V 7 bases and J 0 bases, with 15 bases left between them. The CDR3 runs to 15 residues. CDR3 sequence: CASALSGRANYGYTF. Here the CDR3 DNA reads TGTGCTAGTGCCCTTTCGGGGAGGGCTAACTATGGCTACACCTTC.

This clone was seen only a few times. The chain employs TRBV7-2 and TRBJ2-7, with 11 bases matching TRBD2. V lost 4 bases, J lost 3 bases, and 8 bases stayed unmatched. CDR1 SGHTA and CDR2 FQGNSA come from the germline V gene. CDR3 length: 16 amino acids. The CDR3 is CASSSRTSGRSYEQYF. CDR3 in DNA: TGTGCCAGCAGCTCCCGCACTAGCGGGAGAAGCTACGAGCAGTACTTC.

This chain links TRBV19 with TRBJ2-7; D perhaps matches TRBD1 (5 bases). V was shortened by 5 bases and J by 4 bases, with 12 bases between the two germline ends. The germline CDR1 and CDR2 sequences are LNHDA and SQIVND (reference sequence). This CDR3 spans 13 amino acids. CDR3 DNA sequence: TGTGCCAGTAGTCGACAGAGAGCATACGAGCAGTACTTC. It yields the protein CASSRQRAYEQYF.

The gene calls are TRBV4-3 and TRBJ2-2; D might be TRBD2 (5 bases). This CDR3 contains 16 residues. V lost 0 bases, J lost 5 bases, and 13 bases lay in between. The V gene's germline CDR1 is LGHNA and CDR2 YSLEER. The CDR3 reads CASSQDAGDRTGELFF. In DNA form, the CDR3 reads TGCGCCAGCAGCCAAGATGCCGGGGATCGGACCGGGGAGCTGTTTTTT.

The chain is built from TRBV4-1 and TRBJ1-1, with a weak D call TRBD1 (5 bases). V was pared by 0 bases and J by 7 bases, with 9 bases between. Germline V gene sequence: CDR1 MGHRA, CDR2 YSYEKL. The CDR3 consists of 13 residues. The DNA of the CDR3 is TGCGCCAGCAGCCAAGAGGAGGGGCGTGAAGCTTTCTTT. This codes for CASSQEEGREAFF.

The genes are TRBV30 and TRBJ2-5; D possibly matches TRBD1 or TRBD2 (5 bases each). Trimming pared 8 bases from V and 4 bases from J, leaving 17 bases between. The germline gives CDR1 GTSNPN, CDR2 SVGIG (reference sequence). The length of the CDR3 is 13 residues. The CDR3 DNA reads TGTGCCAGGGACGTGTCTCTGGGAGAGACCCAGTACTTC. It encodes CARDVSLGETQYF.

The chain's CDR3 is CASSKDWASYEQYF. The CDR3 bases are TGTGCCAGCAGCAAAGACTGGGCCTCCTACGAGCAGTACTTC. This chain joins TRBV7-2 and TRBJ2-7; no firm D call. Trimming pared 5 bases from V and 0 bases from J, leaving 11 bases between. The germline V gene has CDR1 SGHTA and CDR2 FQGNSA. This CDR3 contains 14 residues.

The chain carries TRBV12-3 or TRBV12-4 and TRBJ1-1; D possibly corresponds to TRBD1 (6 bases). The CDR3 has 13 amino acids. Trimming stripped 1 base from V and 10 bases from J, with 13 bases between. The CDR3 loop reads CASSLVGQPGAFF. The CDR3 bases are TGTGCCAGCAGTTTAGTTGGACAGCCCGGAGCTTTCTTT.

The chain links TRBV5-4 to TRBJ2-5; 11 nucleotides agree with TRBD2. Losses at the gene ends were 2 bases for V and 4 bases for J; bases not matched to a gene: 16. CDR1 and CDR2 from the germline V gene are SGHNT and YYREEE (reference sequence). This CDR3 has 19 residues. The DNA of the CDR3 is TGTGCCAGCAGCTTCAAACTGACTAGCGGGATTGCGGGAAGAGAGACCCAGTACTTC. Its translation is CASSFKLTSGIAGRETQYF.

CDR3 DNA: TGTGCCAGCAAAGGTGATAGCAATCAGCCCCAGCATTTT. It codes for CASKGDSNQPQHF. J is TRBJ1-5 and V is TRBV2; D remains unclear. CDR3 length: 13 residues. The germline V and J ends were trimmed by 7 bases and 0 bases, with 7 bases remaining between them. Per the germline V gene, CDR1 is SNHLY and CDR2 is FYNNEI.

The chain links TRBV9 to TRBJ2-3, with 10 nucleotides matching TRBD2. The CDR3 extends over 16 amino acids. Trimming at V came to 3 bases and at J to 2 bases, leaving 6 bases not matched to a gene. Germline V gene sequence: CDR1 SGDLS, CDR2 YYNGEE. The CDR3: CASSGRLAGDTDTQYF. The CDR3 DNA is TGTGCCAGCAGCGGAAGACTAGCGGGCGACACAGATACGCAGTATTTT.

CDR3 loop: CASSPQGGEKLFF. In nucleotides, the CDR3 is TGTGCCAGCAGCCCCCAGGGCGGTGAAAAACTGTTTTTT. The J gene is TRBJ1-4, the V gene TRBV7-9, with D maybe TRBD1 (5 bases). Germline loops: CDR1 SEHNR, CDR2 FQNEAQ (reference sequence). The V gene lost 5 bases and the J gene lost 7 bases, with 11 bases spanning the gap. The CDR3 runs to 13 residues.

The genes are TRBV4-2 and TRBJ2-5; possibly TRBD1 for D (5 bases). The CDR3 consists of 14 residues. CDR1 is LGHNA and CDR2 is YNFKEQ in the germline V gene. V shed 4 bases and J shed 4 bases, with 13 bases lying between them. The CDR3 nucleotides read TGTGCCAGCAGCCGGGCGCAGGGCAGAGAGACCCAGTACTTC. This codes for CASSRAQGRETQYF.

This chain links TRBV19 with TRBJ1-5; D might be TRBD1 (6 bases). CDR1 and CDR2 from the germline V gene are LNHDA and SQIVND (reference sequence). The CDR3 has 14 amino acids. V lost 7 bases, J lost 9 bases, and 19 bases lay in between. In DNA, the CDR3 is TGTGCCAGTAAGACAGGCGCCCGGTGGTCGCCCCAGCATTTT. Protein sequence: CASKTGARWSPQHF.

Comment on this clone: One junction end does not reproduce the germline sequence, and a read error may be involved. This rearrangement joins TRBV7-7 to TRBJ2-3, with TRBD2 as a possible D gene (5 bases). The germline V gene encodes CDR1 SSHAT and CDR2 FNYEAQ (reference sequence). CDR3 length equals 15 residues. The CDR3 protein is CASSFGNSVTDTQYF. CDR3 DNA: TGTGCTAGCAGCTTCGGGAATAGCGTCACAGATACGCAGTATTTT.

This clone has ten or more counts. The chain recombines TRBV7-3 with TRBJ1-6, with D possibly matching TRBD1 (6 bases). This CDR3 region has 14 residues. Germline CDR1 SGHTA, CDR2 FQGTGA. Trimming removed 1 base at V and 9 bases at J, with 10 bases between. CDR3 sequence reads: CASSLRGGGSPLHF. Written as DNA, the CDR3 is TGTGCCAGCAGCTTAAGAGGGGGAGGTTCACCCCTCCACTTT.

The chain has TRBV4-2 and TRBJ2-1; TRBD2 matches 9 bases. Looked up from germline, CDR1 is LGHNA and CDR2 is YNFKEQ. This CDR3 spans 18 amino acids. The V gene end was trimmed by 2 bases and the J gene end by 1 base; junction bases not matched to a gene: 9. The CDR3 nucleotides are TGTGCCAGCAGCCAATTAGGGGCGGGAGGGCAATCCTACAATGAGCAGTTCTTC. Translated: CASSQLGAGGQSYNEQFF.

This clone occurred a few times. This chain connects TRBV18 to TRBJ2-1; TRBD2 matches 15 bases. With 8 bases clipped from V and 0 bases from J, the junction kept 11 bases outside the gene matches. CDR1 and CDR2 from the germline V gene are KGHSH and LQKENI. The CDR3 length is 19 residues. The CDR3 loop is CASTTRTSGGALSYNEQFF. CDR3 nucleotide sequence: TGTGCCAGCACTACCCGGACTAGCGGGGGGGCTCTCTCCTACAATGAGCAGTTCTTC.

CDR3 loop: CASSLYPGGNYGYTF. The CDR3 DNA is TGTGCCAGCAGCTTATATCCAGGGGGTAACTATGGCTACACCTTC. This chain joins TRBV11-2 and TRBJ1-2; 7 bases fit TRBD1. This CDR3 has 15 amino acids. Germline V CDR1 and CDR2: SGHAT, FQNNGV. V dropped 2 bases and J dropped 1; count of bases not matched to a gene: 4.

The chain links TRBV5-4 to TRBJ1-4, with 12 positions matching TRBD1. Germline V gene data show CDR1 as SGHNT and CDR2 as YYREEE (reference sequence). This CDR3 comprises 16 residues. Trimming took 2 bases from V and 7 from J; bases not matched to a gene: 6. CDR3 protein: CASSLGTGGLGEKLFF. The CDR3 DNA reads as TGTGCCAGCAGCTTAGGGACAGGGGGCCTTGGTGAAAAACTGTTTTTT.

In this sample, this clone turned up once. The chain carries TRBV6-4 and TRBJ1-3; D may be TRBD1 (6 bases). V lost 2 bases and J lost 0, with 11 bases in between. CDR3 length equals 16 residues. Germline CDR1 is MRHNA and CDR2 is SNTAGT. The CDR3 protein is CASSDPRGHSGNTIYF. In DNA form, the CDR3 reads TGTGCCAGCAGTGACCCCAGGGGCCACTCTGGAAACACCATATATTTT.